This TCR beta chain was captured in a study of immune heterogeneity within non-small cell lung tumors. The wider study: The tumor set comprised several squamous cell carcinomas and over eight non-squamous carcinomas (plus 1 not otherwise specified).

The template consisted of bulk tumor genomic DNA, with about 600 ng used per sample. Several biopsies per primary tumor were taken during surgery, spaced as far apart as possible. With untreated, newly diagnosed non-small cell lung cancer, the patients went on to undergo curative surgery. The J segment lost 8 bases and the V segment lost 7 bases, leaving 8 bases of the junction unmatched. This CDR3 region has 14 residues. In germline, CDR1 is ENHRY, CDR2 SYGVKD. A first 10-cycle multiplex round used 32 V-gene and 13 J-gene primers on TCR beta CDR3. TCRdb re-analysed the multiplex PCR reads in MiXCR, keeping a single row per CDR3 protein. Counted here are 15,000 or so distinct CDR3 sequences, less than 35% occurring once; the ten biggest clones make up around 4.9%.

The sequencing input was lung tumor tissue. This clonotype originated in a man aged 35 to 55 with non-small cell lung cancer. The genes are TRBV10-3 and TRBJ2-1, with 10 bases lining up with TRBD1. CDR3 residues: CAIKRDRGFDEQFF. CDR3 in DNA: TGTGCCATCAAAAGGGACAGGGGTTTCGATGAGCAGTTCTTC.